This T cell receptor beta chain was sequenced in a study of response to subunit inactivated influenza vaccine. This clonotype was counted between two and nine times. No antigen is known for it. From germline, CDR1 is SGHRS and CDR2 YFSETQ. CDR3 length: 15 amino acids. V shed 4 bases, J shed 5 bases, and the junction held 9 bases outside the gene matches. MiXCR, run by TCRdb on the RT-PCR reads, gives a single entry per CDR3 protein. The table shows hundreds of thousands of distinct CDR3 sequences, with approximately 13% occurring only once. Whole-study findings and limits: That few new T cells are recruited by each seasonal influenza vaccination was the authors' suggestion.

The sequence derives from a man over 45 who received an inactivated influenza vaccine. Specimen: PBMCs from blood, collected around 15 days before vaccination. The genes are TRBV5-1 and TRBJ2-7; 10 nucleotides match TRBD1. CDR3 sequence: CASSAAGQGLDEQYF. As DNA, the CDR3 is TGCGCCAGCAGCGCTGCGGGACAGGGGCTGGACGAGCAGTACTTC.